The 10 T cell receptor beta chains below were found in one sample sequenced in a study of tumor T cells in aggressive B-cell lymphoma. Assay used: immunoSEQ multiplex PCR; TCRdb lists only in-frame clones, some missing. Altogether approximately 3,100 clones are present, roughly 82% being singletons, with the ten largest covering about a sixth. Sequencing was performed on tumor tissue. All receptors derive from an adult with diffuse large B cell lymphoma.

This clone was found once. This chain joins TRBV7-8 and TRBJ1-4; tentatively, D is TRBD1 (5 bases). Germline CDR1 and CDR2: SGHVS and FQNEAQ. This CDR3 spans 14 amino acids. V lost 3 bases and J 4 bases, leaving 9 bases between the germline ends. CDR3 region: CASSFRQYNEKLFF. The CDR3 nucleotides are TGTGCCAGCAGCTTCCGACAGTATAATGAAAAACTGTTTTTT. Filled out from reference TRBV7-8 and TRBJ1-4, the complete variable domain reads GAGVSQSPRYKVAKRGQDVALRCDPISGHVSLFWYQQALGQGPEFLTYFQNEAQLDKSGLPSDRFFAERPEGSVSTLKIQRTQQEDSAVYLCASSFRQYNEKLFFGSGTQLSVL.

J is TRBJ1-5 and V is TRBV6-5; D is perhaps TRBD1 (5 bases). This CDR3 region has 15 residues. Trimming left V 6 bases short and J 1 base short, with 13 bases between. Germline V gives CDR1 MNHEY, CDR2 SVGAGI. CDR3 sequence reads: CASSPSGGSNQPQHF. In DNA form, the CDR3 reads TGTGCCAGCAGCCCCTCGGGGGGGAGCAATCAGCCCCAGCATTTT.

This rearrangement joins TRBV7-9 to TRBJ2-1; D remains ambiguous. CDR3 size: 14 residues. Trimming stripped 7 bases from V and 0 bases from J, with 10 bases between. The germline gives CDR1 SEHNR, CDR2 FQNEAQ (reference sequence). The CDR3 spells CASTVQSSYNEQFF. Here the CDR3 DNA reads TGTGCCAGCACCGTACAGAGCTCCTACAATGAGCAGTTCTTC.

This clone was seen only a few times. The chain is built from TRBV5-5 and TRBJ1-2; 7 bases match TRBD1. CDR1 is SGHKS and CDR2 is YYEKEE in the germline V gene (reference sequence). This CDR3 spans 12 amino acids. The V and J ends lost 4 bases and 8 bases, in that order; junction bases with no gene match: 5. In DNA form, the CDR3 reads TGTGCCAGCAGCGCTACAGGGGCCGGCTACACCTTC. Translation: CASSATGAGYTF.

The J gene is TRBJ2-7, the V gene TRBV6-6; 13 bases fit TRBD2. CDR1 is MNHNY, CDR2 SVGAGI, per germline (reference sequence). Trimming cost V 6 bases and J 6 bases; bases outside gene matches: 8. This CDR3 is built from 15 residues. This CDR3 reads CASRLTSGGAPEQYF. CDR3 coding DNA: TGTGCCAGCAGACTCACTAGCGGGGGGGCTCCCGAGCAGTACTTC.

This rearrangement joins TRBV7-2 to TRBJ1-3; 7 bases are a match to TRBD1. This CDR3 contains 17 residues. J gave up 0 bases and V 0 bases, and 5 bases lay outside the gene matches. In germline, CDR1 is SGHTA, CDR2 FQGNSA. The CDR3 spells CASSLALRGHSGNTIYF. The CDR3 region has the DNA TGTGCCAGCAGCTTAGCGCTGAGGGGGCACTCTGGAAACACCATATATTTT.

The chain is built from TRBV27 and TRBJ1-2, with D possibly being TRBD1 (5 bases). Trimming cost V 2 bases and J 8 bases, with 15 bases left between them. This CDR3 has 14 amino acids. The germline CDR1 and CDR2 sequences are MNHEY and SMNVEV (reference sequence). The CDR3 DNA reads TGTGCCAGCAGTTTACGGGCGCAAGGGGCGGGCTACACCTTC. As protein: CASSLRAQGAGYTF.

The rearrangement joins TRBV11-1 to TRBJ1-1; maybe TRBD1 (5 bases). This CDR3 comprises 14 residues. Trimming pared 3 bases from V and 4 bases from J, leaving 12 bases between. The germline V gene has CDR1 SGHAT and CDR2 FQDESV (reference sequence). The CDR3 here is CASSFRRDGTEAFF. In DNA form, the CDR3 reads TGTGCCAGCAGCTTTAGGAGGGACGGCACTGAAGCTTTCTTT.

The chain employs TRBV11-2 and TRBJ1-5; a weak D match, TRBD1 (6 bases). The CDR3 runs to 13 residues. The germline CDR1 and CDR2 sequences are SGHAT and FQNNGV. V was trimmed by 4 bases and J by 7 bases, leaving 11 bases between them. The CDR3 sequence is CASSSQGSQPQHF. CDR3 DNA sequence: TGTGCCAGCAGCTCGCAGGGGTCCCAGCCCCAGCATTTT.

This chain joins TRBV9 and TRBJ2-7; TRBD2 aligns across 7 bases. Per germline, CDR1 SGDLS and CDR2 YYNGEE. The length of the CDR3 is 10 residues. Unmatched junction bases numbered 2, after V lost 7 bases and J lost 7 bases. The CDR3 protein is CASGEGEQYF. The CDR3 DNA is TGTGCCAGCGGGGAGGGGGAGCAGTACTTC.